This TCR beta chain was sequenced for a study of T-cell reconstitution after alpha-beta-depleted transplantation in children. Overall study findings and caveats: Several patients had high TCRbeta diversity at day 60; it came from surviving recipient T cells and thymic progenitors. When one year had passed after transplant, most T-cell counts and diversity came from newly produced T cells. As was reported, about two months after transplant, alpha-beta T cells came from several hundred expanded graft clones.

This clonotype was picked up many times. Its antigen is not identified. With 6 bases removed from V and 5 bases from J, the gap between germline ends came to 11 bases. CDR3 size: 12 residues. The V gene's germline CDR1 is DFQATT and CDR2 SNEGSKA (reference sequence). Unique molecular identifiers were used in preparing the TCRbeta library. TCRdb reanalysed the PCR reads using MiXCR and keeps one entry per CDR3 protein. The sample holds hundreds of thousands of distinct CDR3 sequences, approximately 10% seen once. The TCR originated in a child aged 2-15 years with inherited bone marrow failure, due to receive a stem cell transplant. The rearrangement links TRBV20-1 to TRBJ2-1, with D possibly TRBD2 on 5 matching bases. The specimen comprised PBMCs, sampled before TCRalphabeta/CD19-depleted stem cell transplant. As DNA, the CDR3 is TGCAGTGCACTAGGATCGGACAATGAGCAGTTCTTC. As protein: CSALGSDNEQFF.